Listed below are T cell receptor beta chains from one sample, sequenced in a study of long-term antiretroviral therapy in people with HIV. Sequenced by immunoSEQ multiplex PCR; TCRdb stores in-frame clones only, minus some. The data show roughly 29,000 clones, with approximately 95% seen just once and about 8% held by the top ten. The sequencing used unsorted PBMCs, collected 5.3 years after starting antiretroviral therapy. These receptors all stem from a man aged 25-45 years with HIV. Each CDR3 is given with its conserved first and last residue. Fields, in order: clone size, D gene, J gene, V gene, CDR3 DNA, CDR3 protein. The D gene is left open where the match is weak. Size values are once, few and many counts, or a class for expanded clones, and some rows have none.

. | . | TRBJ1-1 | TRBV30 | TGTGCCTGGAGTATCGACCAGGGCACTGAAGCTTTCTTT | CAWSIDQGTEAFF
. | TRBD2 | TRBJ2-2 | TRBV5-1 | TGCGCCAGCAGCGCAGGACTAGCGGGAGCTGGTGGCGCCGGGGAGCTGTTTTTT | CASSAGLAGAGGAGELFF
. | . | TRBJ1-3 | TRBV5-1 | TGCGCCAGCAGCTTGAGAGGGAGAACGGCTGGAAACACCATATATTTT | CASSLRGRTAGNTIYF
. | . | TRBJ2-3 | TRBV5-1 | TGCGCCAGCAGCTTGGATAGTAGCACAGATACGCAGTATTTT | CASSLDSSTDTQYF
. | . | TRBJ2-2 | TRBV6-5 | TGTGCCAGCAGCCGTGACTATCTCAACACCGGGGAGCTGTTTTTT | CASSRDYLNTGELFF
. | . | TRBJ2-1 | TRBV9 | TGTGCCAGCAGCTCGATGGGTGAGGCTAGCAGGTCCTACAATGAGCAGTTCTTC | CASSSMGEASRSYNEQFF
. | TRBD1 | TRBJ2-2 | TRBV2 | TGTGCCAGCCGCGCACGGACAGGGGATACCGGGGAGCTGTTTTTT | CASRARTGDTGELFF
. | . | TRBJ2-5 | TRBV5-1 | TGCGCCAGCAGCGGGGGGACTGCGCAAGAGACCCAGTACTTC | CASSGGTAQETQYF
. | . | TRBJ2-2 | TRBV7-9 | TGTGCCAGCAGCTTCTACTCCGCGGAGGACACCGGGGAGCTGTTTTTT | CASSFYSAEDTGELFF
. | . | TRBJ2-1 | TRBV11-1 | TGTGCCAGCAGCTTCCGGGAGCAGCCGCCGAATGAGCAGTTCTTC | CASSFREQPPNEQFF
once | . | TRBJ2-1 | TRBV27 | TGTGCCAGCAGTTCCCCGGGGGCTGAGCAGTTCTTC | CASSSPGAEQFF
. | . | TRBJ2-1 | TRBV6-1 | TGTGCCAGCAGTAGACTTGCGGGGTCACCGGGTGAGCAGTTCTTC | CASSRLAGSPGEQFF
. | TRBD1 | TRBJ2-3 | TRBV12-5 | TGTGCTAGTGGTTCCCCCGGGACAGGGGGCGCAGATACGCAGTATTTT | CASGSPGTGGADTQYF
. | . | TRBJ1-1 | TRBV2 | TGTGCCAGCACTTCCATGAACACTGAAGCTTTCTTT | CASTSMNTEAFF
. | TRBD2 | TRBJ2-5 | TRBV5-4 | TGTGCCAGCAGCCCCGGACTAGCGGGAGCACCGGGGGAGACCCAGTACTTC | CASSPGLAGAPGETQYF
. | TRBD1 | TRBJ1-2 | TRBV6-1 | TGTGCCAGCGGACAGGGTGCCTATGGCTACACCTTC | CASGQGAYGYTF
. | . | TRBJ2-1 | TRBV21-1 | TGTGCCAGCAGCAAAGCGCTTAGCTCCTACAATGAGCAGTTCTTC | CASSKALSSYNEQFF
. | TRBD1 | TRBJ2-3 | TRBV2 | TGTGCCAGCAGTGAAACGGGTCGGGACAGGGGAGCAGATACGCAGTATTTT | CASSETGRDRGADTQYF
. | TRBD1 | TRBJ1-6 | TRBV19 | TGTGCCAGTAGTATAGAAATGGGGACAGGGCGGAATTCACCCCTCCACTTT | CASSIEMGTGRNSPLHF
. | . | TRBJ2-7 | TRBV2 | TGTGCCAGCAGTGAAGCTGGCGGGGGCGCCTACGAGCAGTACTTC | CASSEAGGGAYEQYF
. | TRBD1 | TRBJ2-7 | TRBV27 | TGTGCCAGCAGTTTGCAGGGGGCGGCCTACGAGCAGTACTTC | CASSLQGAAYEQYF
once | TRBD1 | TRBJ1-4 | TRBV13 | TGTGCCAGCAGCATCGGGACAGGAGGGGAAAAACTGTTTTTT | CASSIGTGGEKLFF
once | . | TRBJ2-3 | TRBV4-3 | TGCGCCAGCAGCCGGGTACTAGAAGCAGATACGCAGTATTTT | CASSRVLEADTQYF
. | TRBD2 | TRBJ2-7 | TRBV12-5 | TGTGCTAGTGGTTGGCTAGCGGGTATTCCCTCCTACGAGCAGTACTTC | CASGWLAGIPSYEQYF
. | . | TRBJ1-6 | TRBV9 | TGTGCCAGCAGCCCCCGCCCTGGGTCTTATAATTCACCCCTCCACTTT | CASSPRPGSYNSPLHF
. | . | TRBJ1-3 | TRBV6-1 | TGTGCCAGCAGTCCTCGAGGGGTCTCTGGAAACACCATATATTTT | CASSPRGVSGNTIYF
. | . | TRBJ1-1 | TRBV19 | TGTGCCAGTAGTCTCTTCGGGGGAGGAATAACTGAAGCTTTCTTT | CASSLFGGGITEAFF
. | TRBD1 | TRBJ1-5 | TRBV7-2 | TGTGCCAGCAGCTTAGCCCGAGCCGGGACAGGGTTAGTTGGCAATCAGCCCCAGCATTTT | CASSLARAGTGLVGNQPQHF
. | TRBD1 | TRBJ2-3 | TRBV6-5 | TGTGCCAGCAGTTACTCTGAGACAGGGGCGACAGATACGCAGTATTTT | CASSYSETGATDTQYF
once | TRBD2 | TRBJ2-1 | TRBV28 | TGTGCCAGCAGTTTCCCAGGGACTAGCGGGAATGAGTTCTTC | CASSFPGTSGNEFF
. | . | TRBJ1-1 | TRBV28 | TGTGCCAGCAGCTCCCCTACTCTTACGATGAACACTGAAGCTTTCTTT | CASSSPTLTMNTEAFF
. | TRBD1 | TRBJ1-4 | TRBV23-1 | TGCGCCAGCAGTCAAAGACAGGGGGCCTCTTTGAATGAAAAACTGTTTTTT | CASSQRQGASLNEKLFF
. | TRBD2 | TRBJ2-7 | TRBV30 | TGTGCCTGGAGTTCAGGACTAGCGGGAGGGCCCAGCGAGCAGTACTTC | CAWSSGLAGGPSEQYF
. | . | TRBJ1-5 | TRBV5-1 | TGCGCCAGCAGCTGGGAGGGCAATCAGCCCCAGCATTTT | CASSWEGNQPQHF
. | . | TRBJ2-7 | TRBV30 | TGTGCCTGGAGTGTACTTGAGGCTGGCGGCTACGAGCAGTACTTC | CAWSVLEAGGYEQYF
once | . | TRBJ2-5 | TRBV25-1 | TGTGCCAGCACGGGAACAGGGCAAGAGACCCAGTACTTC | CASTGTGQETQYF
. | . | TRBJ1-5 | TRBV4-1 | TGCGCCAGCAGCCAAGCAGGGGTCGGCAATCAGCCCCAGCATTTT | CASSQAGVGNQPQHF